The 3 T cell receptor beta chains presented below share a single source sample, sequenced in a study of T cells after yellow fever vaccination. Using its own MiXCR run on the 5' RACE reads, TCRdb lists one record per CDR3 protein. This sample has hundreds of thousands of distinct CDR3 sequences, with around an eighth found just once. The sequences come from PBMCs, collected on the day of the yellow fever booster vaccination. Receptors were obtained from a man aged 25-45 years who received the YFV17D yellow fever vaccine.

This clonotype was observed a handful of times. Written as DNA, the CDR3 is TGTGCCAGCAGCCTCCTGACTAGCGGGAGCACAGATACGCAGTATTTT. It specifies CASSLLTSGSTDTQYF. V is TRBV7-8 and J is TRBJ2-3, with 10 bases lining up with TRBD2. Germline values: CDR1 SGHVS, CDR2 FQNEAQ. V gave up 5 bases and J gave up 0 bases; unmatched junction bases: 5. There are 16 residues in the CDR3. The full variable domain, its missing parts supplied by reference TRBV7-8 and TRBJ2-3, is GAGVSQSPRYKVAKRGQDVALRCDPISGHVSLFWYQQALGQGPEFLTYFQNEAQLDKSGLPSDRFFAERPEGSVSTLKIQRTQQEDSAVYLCASSLLTSGSTDTQYFGPGTRLTVL.

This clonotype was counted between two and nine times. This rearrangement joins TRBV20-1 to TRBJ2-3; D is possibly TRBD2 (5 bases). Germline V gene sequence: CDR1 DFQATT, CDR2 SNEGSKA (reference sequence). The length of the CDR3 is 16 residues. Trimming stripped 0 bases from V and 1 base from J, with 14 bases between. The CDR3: CSARDPLAGRTDTQYF. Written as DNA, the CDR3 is TGCAGTGCTAGAGATCCATTGGCGGGCCGCACAGATACGCAGTATTTT.

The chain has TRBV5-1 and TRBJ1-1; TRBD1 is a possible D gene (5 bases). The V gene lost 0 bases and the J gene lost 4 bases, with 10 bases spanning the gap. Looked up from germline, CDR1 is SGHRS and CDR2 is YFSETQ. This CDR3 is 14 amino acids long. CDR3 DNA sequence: TGCGCCAGCAGCTTGGTAGCTGGGGCCACTGAAGCTTTCTTT. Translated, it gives CASSLVAGATEAFF.